This T cell receptor (beta chain) emerged from a study of cytomegalovirus exposure and HLA in healthy donors. About the study: A preliminary data release comprised 80 million or so unique TCRs obtained from HLA-typed donors. Study-level results: Donors belonging to an Asian-associated ancestry cluster reportedly showed fewer N-insertions in productive TCRs than the approximately 640-donor mean, according to what a later analysis found.

Primers included in the PCR were 60 Vbeta and 13 Jbeta primers. Method: immunoSEQ multiplex PCR; TCRdb's copy keeps in-frame clones and lacks some. Of about 90,000 clones in the sample, around 80% are singletons; the top ten hold 0.5% to 0.65%. As to this clone: Its specificity is unknown.

The CDR3 is 14 residues long. Trimming at V came to 7 bases and at J to 2 bases, leaving 8 bases not matched to a gene. The germline gives CDR1 SGHRS, CDR2 YFSETQ. This clonotype was obtained from a man under 40 in good health and CMV-seronegative. The chain has TRBV5-1 and TRBJ2-5, with 7 bases identical to TRBD2. The sample consisted of PBMCs. Here the CDR3 reads CASQTSVGQETQYF. DNA for the CDR3: TGCGCCAGCCAAACTAGCGTCGGGCAAGAGACCCAGTACTTC.